One and the same sample provided the 13 T cell receptor beta chains below, sequenced in a study of blood T cell repertoires in COVID-19. Produced via immunoSEQ multiplex PCR; TCRdb's table is partial and in-frame only. The sample holds 150,000 to 200,000 clones, about 76% seen once. Material: peripheral blood. The receptors were gathered from a woman aged 40 to 49 with COVID-19, enrolled during active disease.

Comment on this clone: Other DNA sequences in this sample translate to the same CDR3. The CDR3 bases are TGTGCCAGCAGTTACTCGGGGACAGGGGTCTACGAGCAGTACTTC. Protein sequence: CASSYSGTGVYEQYF. This chain connects TRBV6-5 to TRBJ2-7, with 10 bases fitting TRBD1. This CDR3 is 15 amino acids long. J was trimmed by 3 bases and V by 0 bases; bases with no gene match: 2. The germline V gene has CDR1 MNHEY and CDR2 SVGAGI.

The chain joins TRBV30 to TRBJ1-4, with TRBD1 as a possible D gene (5 bases). V was clipped by 3 bases and J by 11 bases, with 13 bases between them. This CDR3 comprises 12 residues. In germline, CDR1 is GTSNPN, CDR2 SVGIG (reference sequence). The CDR3 DNA sequence: TGTGCCTGGAGCCACGGGGGAGGGAAACTGTTTTTT. Its protein is CAWSHGGGKLFF.

The genes are TRBV18 and TRBJ1-1; possibly TRBD1 for D (6 bases). V lost 3 bases, J lost 9 bases, and 11 bases lay in between. Germline CDR1 and CDR2: KGHSH and LQKENI. The CDR3 runs to 12 residues. The CDR3 spells CASSPPDRQAFF. The CDR3 nucleotides read TGTGCCAGCTCACCGCCGGACAGACAAGCTTTCTTT.

The chain employs TRBV9 and TRBJ2-5; TRBD2 aligns across 8 bases. Germline CDR1 SGDLS, CDR2 YYNGEE. The CDR3 is made up of 16 amino acids. The J segment lost 5 bases and the V segment lost 6 bases, leaving 15 bases of the junction unmatched. The CDR3 spells CASTSGYTGGAETQYF. The CDR3 bases are TGTGCCAGCACCAGTGGCTATACGGGGGGGGCGGAGACCCAGTACTTC.

This chain joins TRBV29-1 and TRBJ1-2; D possibly corresponds to TRBD1 (6 bases). Germline V gene data show CDR1 as SQVTM and CDR2 as ANQGSEA. The CDR3 sequence is 16 residues long. V lost 6 bases and J 0 bases, leaving 20 bases between the germline ends. Here the CDR3 DNA reads TGCAGCGTCGCAGACTGGGGACGGGACACTAACTATGGCTACACCTTC. Its translation is CSVADWGRDTNYGYTF.

The J gene is TRBJ2-2, the V gene TRBV5-4, with D maybe TRBD2 (6 bases). The germline V and J ends were trimmed by 4 bases and 2 bases, with 12 bases remaining between them. CDR1 SGHNT and CDR2 YYREEE come from the germline V gene (reference sequence). The CDR3 sequence is 15 residues long. The CDR3 region is CASSMGTFNTGELFF. As DNA, the CDR3 is TGTGCCAGCAGCATGGGGACTTTCAACACCGGGGAGCTGTTTTTT.

The genes are TRBV6-5 and TRBJ2-5; 11 bases agree with TRBD2. Trimming took 0 bases from V and 4 from J; bases not matched to a gene: 1. Germline V lookup: CDR1 MNHEY, CDR2 SVGAGI. The CDR3 length is 15 residues. Here the CDR3 DNA reads TGTGCCAGCAGTTACTCTAGCGGGAGGGGAGAGACCCAGTACTTC. Translated, it gives CASSYSSGRGETQYF.

This chain uses TRBV6-5 with TRBJ1-1, with D hard to call. From germline, CDR1 is MNHEY and CDR2 SVGAGI. CDR3 size: 11 residues. Deletions cut 10 bases from V and 7 bases from J, with 13 bases between. The CDR3 bases are TGTGCCACCTCGGGCGGGCATGAAGCTTTCTTT. Its translation is CATSGGHEAFF.

V gene TRBV18 combines with J gene TRBJ2-3, with 12 bases matching TRBD2. Trimming cost V 3 bases and J 4 bases; bases outside gene matches: 5. The CDR3 is made up of 16 amino acids. The germline V gene encodes CDR1 KGHSH and CDR2 LQKENI. The CDR3 region has the DNA TGTGCCAGCTCACCCCTAGCGGGGGGGCCCGCAGATACGCAGTATTTT. Translated, it gives CASSPLAGGPADTQYF.

The genes are TRBV24-1 and TRBJ2-1; D may be TRBD2 (5 bases). CDR3 size: 16 residues. V gave up 2 bases and J gave up 5 bases, with 15 bases separating them. Per germline, CDR1 KGHDR and CDR2 SFDVKD. The CDR3, as DNA: TGTGCCACCAGTGATTACACTTCCAGCGGAGACAATGAGCAGTTCTTC. Its translation is CATSDYTSSGDNEQFF.

V gene TRBV3-1 (or the pseudogene TRBV3-2) combines with J gene TRBJ2-7; possibly TRBD1 for D (6 bases). Per germline, CDR1 LGHDT and CDR2 YNNKEL (reference sequence). CDR3 length equals 12 residues. Trimming pared 4 bases from V and 3 bases from J, leaving 7 bases between. This chain's CDR3 is CASSPTGYEQYF. CDR3 nucleotide sequence: TGTGCCAGCAGCCCGACAGGCTACGAGCAGTACTTC.

The table lists this clone with a count of one. Within the sample, other DNA sequences also encode this same CDR3. V is TRBV12-3 or TRBV12-4 and J is TRBJ1-2; D unclear. This CDR3 is built from 13 residues. The germline V and J ends were trimmed by 3 bases and 3 bases, with 8 bases remaining between them. The DNA of the CDR3 is TGTGCCAGCAGTTTTCGGGGTGACTATGGCTACACCTTC. Translating gives CASSFRGDYGYTF.

V gene TRBV6-5 combines with J gene TRBJ2-7; tentatively, D is TRBD2 (6 bases). V was pared by 5 bases and J by 1 base, with 9 bases between. The CDR3 totals 13 residues. Looked up from germline, CDR1 is MNHEY and CDR2 is SVGAGI. CDR3: CASSPAGSYEQYF. DNA of the CDR3: TGTGCCAGCAGTCCCGCGGGATCCTACGAGCAGTACTTC.